These 25 T cell receptor beta chains came from one sample sequenced in a study of human T cells and chemical hapten exposure. TCRdb itself ran the RACE reads through MiXCR, one entry per CDR3 protein. The profile shows about 190,000 distinct CDR3 sequences, 24% of them singletons. Described time point: patch test 3, about 24 weeks after DPC sensitization. Treatment indicated: therapeutic diphenylcyclopropenone sensitization with weekly scalp DPC. The sample here was whole blood, taken in connection with sensitization to the hapten diphenylcyclopropenone (DPC). All receptors derive from a middle-aged woman with alopecia areata. Some clones in this sample may be carry-over from other donors' samples.

This clonotype was observed a few times. The chain links TRBV5-6 to TRBJ1-5; D is undetermined. Germline V gene data show CDR1 as SGHDT and CDR2 as YYEEEE. V shed 0 bases and J shed 0 bases, with 7 bases lying between them. This CDR3 contains 15 residues. CDR3 nucleotide sequence: TGTGCCAGCAGCTTGGGTGGGTTTAGCAATCAGCCCCAGCATTTT. Translating it yields CASSLGGFSNQPQHF.

This chain joins TRBV28 and TRBJ2-4; 9 nucleotides align to TRBD1. Trimming took 2 bases from V and 2 from J; bases not matched to a gene: 7. The CDR3 is 17 amino acids. Per the germline V gene, CDR1 is MDHEN and CDR2 is SYDVKM. The CDR3 DNA sequence: TGTGCCAGCAGTTTAAACAGGGGGCGCGTACCCAAAAACATTCAGTACTTC. Its translation is CASSLNRGRVPKNIQYF. Combining the CDR3 with reference TRBV28 and TRBJ2-4 gives the whole variable domain DVKVTQSSRYLVKRTGEKVFLECVQDMDHENMFWYRQDPGLGLRLIYFSYDVKMKEKGDIPEGYSVSREKKERFSLILESASTNQTSMYLCASSLNRGRVPKNIQYFGAGTRLSVL.

V usage is TRBV28 and J usage is TRBJ1-4; 7 positions match TRBD1. V was clipped by 3 bases and J by 0 bases; unmatched bases: 1. Germline V lookup: CDR1 MDHEN, CDR2 SYDVKM. The CDR3 contains 15 residues. CDR3 residues: CASSFRGPTNEKLFF. The CDR3 nucleotides are TGTGCCAGCAGTTTTAGGGGGCCAACTAATGAAAAACTGTTTTTT.

The chain is built from TRBV29-1 and TRBJ2-2, with D perhaps assigned TRBD1 or TRBD2 (5 bases each). The CDR3 is made up of 15 amino acids. Germline assignment: CDR1 SQVTM and CDR2 ANQGSEA. Trimming took 0 bases from V and 3 from J, leaving 11 bases between them. This chain's CDR3 is CSVEERAGYTGELFF. For the CDR3, the DNA is TGCAGCGTTGAAGAGAGGGCAGGGTACACCGGGGAGCTGTTTTTT.

This chain joins TRBV7-8 and TRBJ2-1; D tentatively reads TRBD1 or TRBD2 (5 bases each). Between the trimmed V and J ends, which lost 5 bases and 4 bases, there was a span of 12 bases. Germline CDR1 reads SGHVS; CDR2 reads FQNEAQ. CDR3 size: 14 residues. The CDR3 coding sequence is TGTGCCAGCAGCGCCGGGACCCGGTACAATGAGCAGTTCTTC. It encodes CASSAGTRYNEQFF. The complete variable domain, with remaining parts taken from reference TRBV7-8 and TRBJ2-1, reads GAGVSQSPRYKVAKRGQDVALRCDPISGHVSLFWYQQALGQGPEFLTYFQNEAQLDKSGLPSDRFFAERPEGSVSTLKIQRTQQEDSAVYLCASSAGTRYNEQFFGPGTRLTVL.

Only a few counts were recorded for this clonotype. The J gene is TRBJ2-3, the V gene TRBV12-3 or TRBV12-4; 13 nucleotides line up with TRBD2. The CDR3 length is 15 residues. J was trimmed by 4 bases and V by 5 bases; bases with no gene match: 3. CDR3 coding DNA: TGTGCCAGCAGTCGGACTAGCGGGAGATCAGATACGCAGTATTTT. It translates to CASSRTSGRSDTQYF.

This clonotype was seen more than once but under ten times. The J gene is TRBJ2-3, the V gene TRBV30; 9 nucleotides line up with TRBD1. Germline V CDR1 and CDR2: GTSNPN, SVGIG (reference sequence). V shed 1 base and J 6 bases; nucleotides not matched to a gene: 5. This CDR3 is built from 14 residues. The CDR3 spells CAWSGTGVWDTQYF. The DNA for the CDR3 is TGTGCCTGGAGTGGGACAGGGGTTTGGGATACGCAGTATTTT.

The J gene is TRBJ2-3, the V gene TRBV6-5, with D possibly TRBD1 on 5 matching bases. The germline CDR1 and CDR2 sequences are MNHEY and SVGAGI. There are 17 residues in the CDR3. V gave up 2 bases and J gave up 7 bases, with 22 bases separating them. The CDR3 DNA is TGTGCCAGCAGTTACGGATTTGAAGGGGTGCGGCACAATACGCAGTATTTT. Residues: CASSYGFEGVRHNTQYF.

This clonotype turned up a few times. The J gene is TRBJ2-6, the V gene TRBV28; D is possibly TRBD1 or TRBD2 (5 bases each). This CDR3 spans 16 amino acids. V lost 5 bases, J lost 3 bases, and 14 bases lay in between. Germline loops: CDR1 MDHEN, CDR2 SYDVKM. CDR3 residues: CASSPIGAGGANVLTF. CDR3 nucleotide sequence: TGTGCCAGCAGTCCTATCGGGGCGGGTGGGGCCAACGTCCTGACTTTC.

The V gene is TRBV7-2, the J gene TRBJ2-1, with 10 bases matching TRBD2. Unmatched junction bases numbered 14, after V lost 4 bases and J lost 5 bases. The germline gives CDR1 SGHTA, CDR2 FQGNSA. The CDR3 totals 18 residues. The chain's CDR3 is CASSSRGASGRSHNEQFF. CDR3 nucleotides: TGTGCCAGCAGCTCCCGCGGTGCTAGCGGGAGATCCCACAATGAGCAGTTCTTC.

V is TRBV7-2 and J is TRBJ1-2, with D perhaps matching TRBD1 (5 bases). This CDR3 contains 14 residues. Germline loops: CDR1 SGHTA, CDR2 FQGNSA. Deletions cut 1 base from V and 8 bases from J, with 14 bases between. The CDR3 nucleotides are TGTGCCAGCAGCTTAGATGCGGAATGGGGGGGCTACACCTTC. Translating gives CASSLDAEWGGYTF. The full variable domain, completed using reference TRBV7-2 and TRBJ1-2, is GAGVSQSPSNKVTEKGKDVELRCDPISGHTALYWYRQSLGQGLEFLIYFQGNSAPDKSGLPSDRFSAERTGGSVSTLTIQRTQQEDSAVYLCASSLDAEWGGYTFGSGTRLTVV.

The sample holds a few counts of this clonotype. The CDR3 DNA is TGTGCCAGCAGCTTGTTTGGTTTAGCTTCCTCCTACAATGAGCAGTTCTTC. It translates to CASSLFGLASSYNEQFF. The gene calls are TRBV5-6 and TRBJ2-1; D is unresolved. The CDR3 is made up of 17 amino acids. CDR1 SGHDT and CDR2 YYEEEE come from the germline V gene. Trimming stripped 1 base from V and 0 bases from J, with 14 bases between.

This clonotype was counted only a few times. This chain joins TRBV7-9 and TRBJ2-3; D is uncertain. V lost 2 bases and J lost 6, with 15 bases in between. Germline values: CDR1 SEHNR, CDR2 FQNEAQ (reference sequence). The CDR3 spans 15 residues. The CDR3 sequence is CASSLRIGEWDTQYF. The DNA of the CDR3 is TGTGCCAGCAGCTTAAGAATTGGGGAATGGGATACGCAGTATTTT.

The V call is TRBV29-1, the J call TRBJ2-7; 10 bases match TRBD1. Germline V gives CDR1 SQVTM, CDR2 ANQGSEA. Unmatched junction bases numbered 3, after V lost 7 bases and J lost 3 bases. This CDR3 region has 12 residues. The CDR3 nucleotides are TGCAGCGGCTGGGACAGGGGCTACGAGCAGTACTTC. As protein: CSGWDRGYEQYF.

This clonotype was counted many times. This chain links TRBV30 with TRBJ2-1, with 14 bases aligning to TRBD2. J lost 10 bases, V lost 3 bases, and 8 bases had no gene match. Germline lookup yields CDR1 GTSNPN and CDR2 SVGIG (reference sequence). The CDR3 is 15 amino acids. CDR3 sequence: CAWSPGLAGVGEQFF. CDR3 coding DNA: TGTGCCTGGAGCCCGGGACTAGCGGGAGTAGGGGAGCAGTTCTTC.

This clonotype was detected many times. The chain couples TRBV28 to TRBJ2-3; 7 bases line up with TRBD1. The ends lost 8 bases at V and 0 bases at J; junction bases unmatched: 5. Per the germline V gene, CDR1 is MDHEN and CDR2 is SYDVKM. The CDR3 contains 14 residues. The DNA for the CDR3 is TGTGCCAGCCGCGGACAGGTTAGCACAGATACGCAGTATTTT. Its translation is CASRGQVSTDTQYF.

This clonotype was seen more than once but under ten times. This rearrangement joins TRBV28 to TRBJ2-7; tentatively, D is TRBD1 (7 bases). The germline V gene encodes CDR1 MDHEN and CDR2 SYDVKM. There are 15 residues in the CDR3. V lost 2 bases, J lost 2 bases, and 13 bases lay in between. The CDR3 sequence: CASSLGRGVTYEQYF. The CDR3 nucleotides are TGTGCCAGCAGTTTAGGCAGGGGGGTCACCTACGAGCAGTACTTC.

The count of this clonotype is one. The chain links TRBV20-1 to TRBJ1-1; D is uncertain. The CDR3 has 14 residues. The ends were cut back, 6 bases at V and 1 base at J, with 15 bases in the middle. CDR1 and CDR2 (germline): DFQATT, SNEGSKA (reference sequence). In DNA, the CDR3 is TGCAGTGCCCGCCTCCCTATCAGGAACACTGAAGCTTTCTTT. This gives the protein CSARLPIRNTEAFF.

This clonotype occurred many times. J is TRBJ2-7 and V is TRBV28; D gene uncertain. The CDR3 is 11 residues long. V was pared by 8 bases and J by 3 bases, with 8 bases between. CDR1 is MDHEN and CDR2 is SYDVKM in the germline V gene. The CDR3 reads CASGSIYEQYF. For the CDR3, the DNA is TGTGCCAGCGGGTCTATCTACGAGCAGTACTTC.

The rearrangement joins TRBV12-3 or TRBV12-4 to TRBJ1-1; TRBD1 might be the D (5 bases). The germline V and J ends were trimmed by 7 bases and 5 bases, with 17 bases remaining between them. The CDR3 contains 14 residues. The CDR3 protein is CASTILGGGTEAFF. As DNA, the CDR3 is TGTGCCAGCACCATCCTCGGGGGAGGGACTGAAGCTTTCTTT.

The chain links TRBV6-1 to TRBJ2-7; D remains ambiguous. Germline CDR1 MNHNS, CDR2 SASEGT. The CDR3 runs to 12 residues. Trimming shortened V by 8 bases and J by 0 bases, and 8 bases separated the two germline ends. The DNA of the CDR3 is TGTGCCAGCTATACGAGCTCCTACGAGCAGTACTTC. Amino acid sequence: CASYTSSYEQYF.

This clonotype was detected only once. The V call is TRBV2, the J call TRBJ2-6, with D tentatively TRBD1 or TRBD2 (6 bases each). This CDR3 is built from 17 residues. V was trimmed by 6 bases and J by 3 bases, leaving 18 bases between them. Germline assignment: CDR1 SNHLY and CDR2 FYNNEI. CDR3 coding DNA: TGTGCCAGCAGAGAGATGACGGGGGCGGATGGGGCCAACGTCCTGACTTTC. Its protein product is CASREMTGADGANVLTF.

This clonotype was picked up a small number of times. The gene calls are TRBV6-2 or TRBV6-3 and TRBJ1-1; D gene ambiguous. Germline V CDR1 and CDR2: MNHEY, SVGEGT. The CDR3 is 13 amino acids. V was clipped by 0 bases and J by 3 bases, with 5 bases between them. CDR3 sequence reads: CASSYSKYTEAFF. CDR3 sequence (DNA): TGTGCCAGCAGTTACTCCAAGTACACTGAAGCTTTCTTT.

V gene TRBV29-1 combines with J gene TRBJ2-3; D gene ambiguous. V gave up 5 bases and J gave up 2 bases, with 20 bases separating them. Germline V gene sequence: CDR1 SQVTM, CDR2 ANQGSEA. The CDR3 contains 16 residues. CDR3 sequence (DNA): TGCAGCGTTCAAACCCGAGTACGGGCCTTCACAGATACGCAGTATTTT. It translates to CSVQTRVRAFTDTQYF.

This clonotype was counted a few times. The chain employs TRBV2 and TRBJ2-3; 7 nucleotides align to TRBD2. The CDR3 totals 15 residues. The germline gives CDR1 SNHLY, CDR2 FYNNEI. J gave up 1 base and V 6 bases, and 7 bases lay outside the gene matches. The chain's CDR3 is CASRRPGLRTDTQYF. CDR3 bases: TGTGCCAGCAGGCGTCCGGGACTACGCACAGATACGCAGTATTTT.